The T cell receptor beta chain under discussion was sequenced for a study of Ad26.COV2.S vaccination and SARS-CoV-2 variants (dated by TCRdb to the early 2020s). For context, the study as a whole: Donors in the vaccine arm were drawn from COV1001, a phase I-IIa trial of Ad26.COV2.S in healthy adults that was multicentre, randomized, double-blind and placebo-controlled. Trial participants were randomized into five groups of five: low-dose or high-dose Ad26.COV2.S given once or twice, or placebo on both occasions. The TCR-sequenced set comprised about 30 samples: approximately 19 Ad26.COV2.S vaccine recipients, 5 placebo recipients and 8 SARS-CoV-2 convalescent individuals. TCRbeta repertoire sequencing served as the tool for gauging how specific and how broad the SARS-CoV-2-reactive T cell receptors were following Ad26.COV2.S vaccination. Investigators remained blinded to trial group allocation during experiments and outcome assessment. Ad26.COV2.S was given intramuscularly at 5x10^10 or 1x10^11 viral particles, as a single shot or as two shots 56 days apart.

Comments on this clone: Its binding antigen is unknown. No qualities accompany the bases; no much larger clone lies one base away.

TCRbeta CDR3 regions were sequenced with the immunoSEQ Assay. After extraction, genomic DNA underwent amplification by bias-controlled multiplex PCR, followed by high-throughput sequencing. The source study handled its data this way. To quantify the absolute abundance of every unique TCRbeta CDR3 region, sequences were collapsed and filtered. T cell fraction was estimated by normalizing TCRbeta template counts to usable DNA, which was measured by amplifying reference genes present in all nucleated cells. Repertoire TCRs were annotated as SARS-CoV-2-specific when V gene, CDR3 amino acid sequence and J gene were exactly matched to a known reactive TCR set. MIRA supplied the reference SARS-CoV-2 TCR set, which was filtered for enrichment in COVID-19-positive ImmuneCODE repertoires so that public or cross-reactive TCRs were removed. Drawing on the MIRA antigens, annotated TCRs were analysed further at the level of specific ORF or position within ORF. Depth was the summed frequency of annotated unique rearrangements, while breadth was defined as annotated unique rearrangements over total unique productive rearrangements. Group comparisons of TCR breadth used two-sided Wilcoxon rank-sum tests. Sourced from immuneACCESS, this table was stored by TCRdb with only in-frame sequences that have V and J called. A share of the clones is absent; for the studies checked, an unresolved V gene accounts for under half, and the remainder has no known explanation. Clone size and V and J calls were adopted from that table, with D and trimming inferred from the DNA. The sample table contains about 390,000 clones; only one count was recorded for around nine tenths of them. The ten largest clones capture 3% to 4.5% of the sample.

The treatment or condition label, as the study defines it: about 20 received Ad26.COV2.S at low or high dose, single or two shots; 5 received placebo; per-sample allocation not given. Repertoires of vaccine and placebo recipients were sequenced from samples taken on day 63 after the first injection. Cohort 1b enrolled about two dozen adults aged 18-55 years at a single site in Boston, USA, between 29 July and 7 August 2020. As a vaccine, Ad26.COV2.S was a replication-incompetent adenovirus type 26 vector that expressed a prefusion-stabilized SARS-CoV-2 spike protein derived from the original Wuhan strain. What the work shows at the level of the full study, not this receptor alone: After vaccination, spike-specific CD8+ and CD4+ T cell responses were reported to show substantial breadth. It was noted by the authors that total T cell responses may have been underestimated by the TCR breadth and depth analyses. The study was not powered for comparison of responses between vaccine doses or regimens. Vaccine and placebo recipients had comparable non-spike TCR breadth, which fits with the vaccine containing only spike. Ad26.COV2.S recipients had higher spike-specific TCR breadth than placebo recipients (P = 0.0014).

The sequence was collected from a person aged 18-65 years who received the Ad26.COV2.S COVID-19 vaccine or a placebo. This specimen was peripheral blood, taken in a trial of Ad26.COV2.S vaccine versus placebo.

The CDR3 in this case is CASSWGTTANTEAFF. The bases read TGTGCCAGCAGTTGGGGGACAACGGCGAACACTGAAGCTTTCTTT. The chain was built from TRBV27 and TRBJ1-1; TRBD1 is a possible D gene, resting on 6 matching bases. Cut back by 4 bases and 1 base, the V and J ends lie 13 bases apart. Per the germline V gene (reference sequence), MNHEY is the CDR1 and SMNVEV is the CDR2. From the cysteine through the phenylalanine, the CDR3 covers 15 amino acids. Solely the CDR3 DNA is kept, with 45 bases framed from the first base.